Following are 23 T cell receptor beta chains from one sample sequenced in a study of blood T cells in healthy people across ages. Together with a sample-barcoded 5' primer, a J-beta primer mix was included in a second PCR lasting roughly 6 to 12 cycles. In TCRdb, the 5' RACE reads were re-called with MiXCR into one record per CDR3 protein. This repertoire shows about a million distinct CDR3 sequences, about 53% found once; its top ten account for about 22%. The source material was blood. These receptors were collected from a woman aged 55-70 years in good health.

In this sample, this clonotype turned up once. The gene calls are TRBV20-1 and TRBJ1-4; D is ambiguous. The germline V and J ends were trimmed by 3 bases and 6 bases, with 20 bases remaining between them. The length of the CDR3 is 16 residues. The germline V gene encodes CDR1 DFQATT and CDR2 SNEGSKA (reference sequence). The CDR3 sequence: CSARPRRGMRDEKLFF. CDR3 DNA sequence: TGCAGTGCTAGGCCCCGGCGGGGAATGAGGGATGAAAAACTGTTTTTT.

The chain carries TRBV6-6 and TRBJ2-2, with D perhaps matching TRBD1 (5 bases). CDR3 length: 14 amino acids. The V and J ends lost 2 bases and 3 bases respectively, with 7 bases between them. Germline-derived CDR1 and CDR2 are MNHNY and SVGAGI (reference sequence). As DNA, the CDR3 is TGTGCCAGCAGTTACGGGGCCCACACCGGGGAGCTGTTTTTT. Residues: CASSYGAHTGELFF.

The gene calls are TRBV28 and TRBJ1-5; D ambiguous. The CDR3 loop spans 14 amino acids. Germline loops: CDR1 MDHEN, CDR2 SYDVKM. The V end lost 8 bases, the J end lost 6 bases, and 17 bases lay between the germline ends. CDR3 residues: CASLAGVAVQPQHF. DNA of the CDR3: TGTGCCAGCCTTGCTGGGGTAGCTGTTCAGCCCCAGCATTTT.

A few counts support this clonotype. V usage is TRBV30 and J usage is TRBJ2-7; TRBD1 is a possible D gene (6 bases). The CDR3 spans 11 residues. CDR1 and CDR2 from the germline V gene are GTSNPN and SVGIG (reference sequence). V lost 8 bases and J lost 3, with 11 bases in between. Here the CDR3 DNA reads TGTGCCGCCGGACAGAACTACGAGCAGTACTTC. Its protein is CAAGQNYEQYF.

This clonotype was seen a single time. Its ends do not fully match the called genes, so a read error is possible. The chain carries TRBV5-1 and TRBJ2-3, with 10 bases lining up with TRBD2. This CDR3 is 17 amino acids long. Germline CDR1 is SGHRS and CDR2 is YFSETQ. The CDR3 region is CASSLGRTSGNTGTQYF. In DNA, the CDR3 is TGCGCCAGCAGCTTGGGTAGGACTAGCGGAAATACAGGTACGCAGTATTTT.

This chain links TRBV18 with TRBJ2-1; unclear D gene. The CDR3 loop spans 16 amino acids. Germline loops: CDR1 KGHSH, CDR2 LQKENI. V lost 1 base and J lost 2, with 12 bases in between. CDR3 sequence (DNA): TGTGCCAGCTCACCACGGAACGCGCTTACCTACAATGAGCAGTTCTTC. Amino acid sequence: CASSPRNALTYNEQFF.

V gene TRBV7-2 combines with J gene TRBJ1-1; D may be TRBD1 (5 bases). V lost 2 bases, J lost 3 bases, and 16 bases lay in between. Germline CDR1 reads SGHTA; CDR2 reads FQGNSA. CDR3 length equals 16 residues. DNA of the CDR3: TGTGCCAGCAGCTTACGATCTGGGGGGGGGTACACTGAAGCTTTCTTT. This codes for CASSLRSGGGYTEAFF.

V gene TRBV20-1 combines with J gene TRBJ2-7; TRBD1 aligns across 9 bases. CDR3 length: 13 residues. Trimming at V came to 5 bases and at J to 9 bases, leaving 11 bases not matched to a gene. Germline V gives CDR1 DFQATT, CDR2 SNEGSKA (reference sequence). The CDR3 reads CSAGTGLRGVQYF. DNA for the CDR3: TGCAGTGCTGGGACAGGGCTGCGGGGAGTGCAGTACTTC.

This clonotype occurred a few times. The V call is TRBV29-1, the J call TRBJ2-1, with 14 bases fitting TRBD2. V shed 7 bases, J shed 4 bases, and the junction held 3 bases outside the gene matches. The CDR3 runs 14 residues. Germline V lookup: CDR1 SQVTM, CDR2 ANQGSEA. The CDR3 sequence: CSGWTSGRYNEQFF. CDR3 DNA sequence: TGCAGCGGGTGGACTAGCGGGAGGTACAATGAGCAGTTCTTC.

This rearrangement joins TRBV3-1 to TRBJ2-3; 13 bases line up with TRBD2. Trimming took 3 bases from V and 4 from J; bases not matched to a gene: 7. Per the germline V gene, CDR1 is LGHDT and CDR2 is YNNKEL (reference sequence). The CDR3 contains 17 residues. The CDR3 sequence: CASSHHRTSGSPDTQYF. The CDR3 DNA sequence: TGTGCCAGCAGCCACCATAGGACTAGCGGGAGTCCAGATACGCAGTATTTT.

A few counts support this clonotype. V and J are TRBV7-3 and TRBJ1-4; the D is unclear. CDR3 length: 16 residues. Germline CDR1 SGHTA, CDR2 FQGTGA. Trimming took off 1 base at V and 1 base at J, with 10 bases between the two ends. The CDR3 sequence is CASSLSRAETNEKLFF. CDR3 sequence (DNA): TGTGCCAGCAGCTTAAGTAGGGCGGAAACTAATGAAAAACTGTTTTTT.

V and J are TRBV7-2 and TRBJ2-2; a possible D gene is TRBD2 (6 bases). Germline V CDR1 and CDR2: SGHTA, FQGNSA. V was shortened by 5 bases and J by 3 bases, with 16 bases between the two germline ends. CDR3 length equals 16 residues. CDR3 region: CASSQVGGTHTGELFF. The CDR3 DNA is TGTGCCAGCAGCCAGGTGGGCGGGACCCACACCGGGGAGCTGTTTTTT.

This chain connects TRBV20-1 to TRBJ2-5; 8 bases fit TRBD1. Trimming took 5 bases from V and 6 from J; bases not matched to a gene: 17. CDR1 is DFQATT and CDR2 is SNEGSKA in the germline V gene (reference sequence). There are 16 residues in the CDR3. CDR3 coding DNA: TGCAGTGCTCCTGACAGAGGACAGGGCTCCGGGCAGACCCAGTACTTC. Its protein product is CSAPDRGQGSGQTQYF.

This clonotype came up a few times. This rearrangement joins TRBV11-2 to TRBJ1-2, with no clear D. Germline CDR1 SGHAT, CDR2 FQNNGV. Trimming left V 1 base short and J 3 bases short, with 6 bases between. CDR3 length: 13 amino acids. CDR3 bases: TGTGCCAGCAGCTTAGGAACATACTATGGCTACACCTTC. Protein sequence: CASSLGTYYGYTF.

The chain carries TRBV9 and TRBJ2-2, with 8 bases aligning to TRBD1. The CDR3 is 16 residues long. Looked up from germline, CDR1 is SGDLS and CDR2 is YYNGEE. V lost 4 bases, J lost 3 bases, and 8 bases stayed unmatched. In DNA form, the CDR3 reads TGTGCCAGCAGCCCGACGGACAGGGCCTACACCGGGGAGCTGTTTTTT. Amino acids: CASSPTDRAYTGELFF.

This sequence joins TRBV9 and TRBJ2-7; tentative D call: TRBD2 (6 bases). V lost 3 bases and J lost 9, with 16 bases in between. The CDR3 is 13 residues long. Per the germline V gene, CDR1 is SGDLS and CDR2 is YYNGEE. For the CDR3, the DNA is TGTGCCAGCAGCGCGCGGGATGGGCGCGGGCAGTACTTC. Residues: CASSARDGRGQYF. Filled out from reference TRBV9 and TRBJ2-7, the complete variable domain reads DSGVTQTPKHLITATGQRVTLRCSPRSGDLSVYWYQQSLDQGLQFLIQYYNGEERAKGNILERFSAQQFPDLHSELNLSSLELGDSALYFCASSARDGRGQYFGPGTRLTVT.

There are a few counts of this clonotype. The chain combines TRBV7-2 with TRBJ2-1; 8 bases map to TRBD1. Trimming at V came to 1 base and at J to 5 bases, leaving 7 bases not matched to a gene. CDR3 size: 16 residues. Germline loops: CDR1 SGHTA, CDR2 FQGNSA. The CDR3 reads CASSLGTGNRDNEQFF. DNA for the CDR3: TGTGCCAGCAGCTTAGGGACAGGGAATAGAGACAATGAGCAGTTCTTC.

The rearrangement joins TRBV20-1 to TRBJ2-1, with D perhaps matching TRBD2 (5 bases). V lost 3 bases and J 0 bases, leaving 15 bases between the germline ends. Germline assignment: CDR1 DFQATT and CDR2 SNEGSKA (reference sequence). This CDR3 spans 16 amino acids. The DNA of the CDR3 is TGCAGTGCTAGTCCCCGGCGGGCGAGCTCCTACAATGAGCAGTTCTTC. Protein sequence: CSASPRRASSYNEQFF.

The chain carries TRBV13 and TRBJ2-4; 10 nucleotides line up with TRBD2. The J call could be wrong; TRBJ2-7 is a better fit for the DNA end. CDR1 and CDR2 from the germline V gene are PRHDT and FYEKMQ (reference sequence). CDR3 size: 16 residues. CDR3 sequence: CASSYKWASGGYEQYF. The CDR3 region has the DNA TGTGCCAGCAGCTACAAATGGGCTAGCGGGGGCTACGAGCAGTACTTC.

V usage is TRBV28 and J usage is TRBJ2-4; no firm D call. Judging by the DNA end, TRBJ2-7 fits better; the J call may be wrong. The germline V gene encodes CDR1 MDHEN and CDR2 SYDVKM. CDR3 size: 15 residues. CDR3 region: CASSPARPPPYEQYF. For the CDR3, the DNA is TGTGCCAGCAGCCCGGCAAGACCTCCCCCCTACGAGCAGTACTTC.

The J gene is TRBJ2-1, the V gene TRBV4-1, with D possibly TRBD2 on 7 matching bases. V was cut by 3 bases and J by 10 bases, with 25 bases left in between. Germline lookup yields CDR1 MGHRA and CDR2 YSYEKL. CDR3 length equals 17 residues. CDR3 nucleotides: TGCGCCAGCAGCCAGAAGGGGGGGACCCCCTATATGTCCGAGCAGTTCTTC. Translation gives CASSQKGGTPYMSEQFF.

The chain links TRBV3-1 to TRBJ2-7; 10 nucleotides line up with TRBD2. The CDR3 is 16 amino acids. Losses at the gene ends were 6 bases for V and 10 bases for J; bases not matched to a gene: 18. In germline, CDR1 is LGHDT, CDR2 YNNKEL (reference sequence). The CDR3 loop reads CASSPFQREGRGIQYF. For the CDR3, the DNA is TGTGCCAGCAGTCCGTTTCAGCGGGAGGGCCGGGGGATTCAGTACTTC.

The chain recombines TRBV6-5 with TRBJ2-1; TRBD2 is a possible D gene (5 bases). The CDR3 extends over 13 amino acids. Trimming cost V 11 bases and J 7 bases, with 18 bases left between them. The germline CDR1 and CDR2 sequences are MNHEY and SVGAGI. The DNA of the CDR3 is TGTGCCTCGGAGCGGCCTTTCGGAAATGAGCAGTTCTTC. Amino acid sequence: CASERPFGNEQFF.